One and the same sample provided the 31 T cell receptor beta chains below, sequenced in a study of blood T cells in healthy people across ages. Through a sample-barcoded 5' primer and a J-beta primer mix, a second PCR was run for roughly 7 to 12 cycles. From the 5' RACE reads, TCRdb called clonotypes with MiXCR, one entry per CDR3 protein. The data hold around 990,000 distinct CDR3 sequences, with almost 25% observed a single time. The data also belong to a second study, concerning T cells of mothers and their children.

The specimen was blood. Receptors were obtained from a girl aged 2-10 years in good health.

The chain combines TRBV29-1 with TRBJ2-5, with D possibly being TRBD2 (5 bases). The CDR3 totals 12 residues. V was trimmed by 4 bases and J by 0 bases, leaving 6 bases between them. The germline V gene has CDR1 SQVTM and CDR2 ANQGSEA. CDR3 DNA: TGCAGCGTTGGGGGAGACCAAGAGACCCAGTACTTC. It translates to CSVGGDQETQYF.

This clonotype was seen a handful of times. The V and J genes are TRBV21-1 and TRBJ2-5; TRBD2, the table's D call, lacks a check against the DNA. The tail of the sequence fits TRBJ2-1 better, so the J call may be wrong. TRBV21-1 is flagged as a pseudogene. The CDR3 runs 15 residues. In DNA, the CDR3 is TGTGCCAGCAGCAAAGGGAATAGCGGGAGTACTAAGCAGTTCTTC. Its translation: CASSKGNSGSTKQFF.

This chain uses TRBV20-1 with TRBJ2-5, with 8 bases matching TRBD1. The end of the DNA fits TRBJ2-7 better, so the J call may be wrong. CDR3 length: 13 residues. Germline values: CDR1 DFQATT, CDR2 SNEGSKA (reference sequence). Here the CDR3 DNA reads TGCAGTGCTAGAAAGATCGGACAGGGCGAGCAGTACTTC. Translated, it gives CSARKIGQGEQYF.

As for this clonotype: The junction does not match germline at one end; this may be a read error. V gene TRBV7-7 combines with J gene TRBJ2-1, with 10 bases lining up with TRBD2. Germline loops: CDR1 SSHAT, CDR2 FNYEAQ (reference sequence). The CDR3 runs 15 residues. This chain's CDR3 is CASSPSGSLRQEQFF. In DNA, the CDR3 is TGTGCTAGCAGCCCTAGCGGGAGTTTAAGACAGGAGCAGTTCTTC.

This chain connects TRBV20-1 to TRBJ2-3; D unresolved. V was clipped by 3 bases and J by 0 bases, with 10 bases between them. This CDR3 contains 14 residues. In germline, CDR1 is DFQATT, CDR2 SNEGSKA (reference sequence). CDR3 coding DNA: TGCAGTGCTAGTCTGACTTTTAGCACAGATACGCAGTATTTT. Translation: CSASLTFSTDTQYF.

Only a few counts were recorded for this clonotype. V usage is TRBV20-1 and J usage is TRBJ2-2; D is undetermined. V lost 2 bases, J lost 1 base, and 8 bases lay in between. Germline CDR1 reads DFQATT; CDR2 reads SNEGSKA (reference sequence). This CDR3 region has 14 residues. As DNA, the CDR3 is TGCAGTGCTAGAAGGTCGCGGAACACCGGGGAGCTGTTTTTT. It is translated as CSARRSRNTGELFF.

This clonotype was observed a few times. The chain recombines TRBV7-8 with TRBJ2-4; D may be TRBD1 (8 bases). The CDR3 is 13 amino acids. Trimming left V 5 bases short and J 9 bases short, with 14 bases between. From germline, CDR1 is SGHVS and CDR2 FQNEAQ. CDR3 sequence: CASSPSGTGIQYF. CDR3 nucleotides: TGTGCCAGCAGCCCGAGCGGGACAGGCATTCAGTACTTC.

This clonotype was detected many times. J is TRBJ2-5 and V is TRBV5-1; the match to TRBD2 covers 14 bases. In germline, CDR1 is SGHRS, CDR2 YFSETQ. J was trimmed by 2 bases and V by 3 bases; bases with no gene match: 3. The CDR3 consists of 16 residues. This CDR3 reads CASSSGLAGGQETQYF. CDR3 DNA: TGCGCCAGCAGCTCCGGACTAGCGGGAGGACAAGAGACCCAGTACTTC.

This chain connects TRBV29-1 to TRBJ2-5, with D perhaps given as TRBD1 or TRBD2 (6 bases each). Germline loops: CDR1 SQVTM, CDR2 ANQGSEA. The CDR3 covers 12 residues. The ends were cut back, 2 bases at V and 10 bases at J, with 14 bases in the middle. The CDR3 is CSVERGDVIQYF. The CDR3 nucleotides are TGCAGCGTTGAAAGGGGGGATGTTATCCAGTACTTC.

J is TRBJ2-3 and V is TRBV29-1, with no clear D. Trimming took 3 bases from V and 6 from J, leaving 10 bases between them. The CDR3 runs 12 residues. Germline lookup yields CDR1 SQVTM and CDR2 ANQGSEA. The CDR3 reads CSVDGGEDTQYF. The CDR3 bases are TGCAGCGTTGATGGCGGCGAGGATACGCAGTATTTT.

The genes are TRBV28 and TRBJ2-1, with TRBD1 matching 9 bases. The J segment lost 2 bases and the V segment lost 5 bases, leaving 4 bases of the junction unmatched. This CDR3 comprises 15 residues. Per the germline V gene, CDR1 is MDHEN and CDR2 is SYDVKM. CDR3 protein: CASSPRQGAYNEQFF. DNA for the CDR3: TGTGCCAGCAGTCCGAGACAGGGGGCCTACAATGAGCAGTTCTTC.

The chain employs TRBV6-1 and TRBJ1-4; D not certain. CDR3 length: 14 residues. The germline CDR1 and CDR2 sequences are MNHNS and SASEGT. V was clipped by 7 bases and J by 8 bases, with 17 bases between them. CDR3 sequence reads: CASIEGGVREKLFF. The CDR3 region has the DNA TGTGCCAGCATCGAAGGAGGCGTTCGGGAAAAACTGTTTTTT.

The chain couples TRBV29-1 to TRBJ2-7; weak D call: TRBD1 (6 bases). The ends were cut back, 2 bases at V and 1 base at J, with 12 bases in the middle. The CDR3 is 14 residues long. In germline, CDR1 is SQVTM, CDR2 ANQGSEA. The CDR3 DNA follows: TGCAGCGTTGAAACCCCACAGGGTTCCTACGAGCAGTACTTC. Encoded protein: CSVETPQGSYEQYF.

The V gene is TRBV24-1, the J gene TRBJ2-1; 7 positions agree with TRBD2. Trimming took 3 bases from V and 3 from J; bases not matched to a gene: 4. Germline V CDR1 and CDR2: KGHDR, SFDVKD. This CDR3 is 15 amino acids long. CDR3 bases: TGTGCCACCAGTGATAACAGCGGGAACTACAATGAGCAGTTCTTC. Translated, it gives CATSDNSGNYNEQFF.

This chain uses TRBV2 with TRBJ2-5, with unresolved D. CDR3 length: 14 residues. Trimming took 8 bases from V and 8 from J, leaving 21 bases between them. Germline V gene data show CDR1 as SNHLY and CDR2 as FYNNEI. The CDR3 sequence is CASGNVPLIKTQYF. In DNA, the CDR3 is TGTGCCAGCGGTAACGTCCCTCTGATCAAAACCCAGTACTTC.

This clonotype has more than one count but fewer than ten. This rearrangement joins TRBV19 to TRBJ2-4; D is possibly TRBD1 or TRBD2 (5 bases each). Trimming cost V 6 bases and J 8 bases, with 17 bases left between them. The CDR3 contains 14 residues. In germline, CDR1 is LNHDA, CDR2 SQIVND (reference sequence). Here the CDR3 DNA reads TGTGCCAGTAGGCCTCGGCCGAGGGGACACATTCAGTACTTC. Residues: CASRPRPRGHIQYF.

This clonotype was detected a few times. The chain uses TRBV7-3 and TRBJ1-2, with D unresolved. The CDR3 has 15 residues. Germline V gene sequence: CDR1 SGHTA, CDR2 FQGTGA. Trimming took off 5 bases at V and 8 bases at J, with 21 bases between the two ends. CDR3 sequence (DNA): TGTGCCAGCAGCCCCCCCCGCGACACTCGGAGGGGCTACACCTTC. Translation gives CASSPPRDTRRGYTF.

The chain joins TRBV7-6 to TRBJ2-5, with 8 bases aligning to TRBD2. This CDR3 spans 15 amino acids. J gave up 5 bases and V 5 bases, and 10 bases lay outside the gene matches. Germline-derived CDR1 and CDR2 are SGHVS and FNYEAQ. In nucleotides, the CDR3 is TGTGCCAGCAGCGTCAACGGGGGGGCCGCGGAGACCCAGTACTTC. This sequence encodes CASSVNGGAAETQYF.

There are a few counts of this clonotype. This chain links TRBV2 with TRBJ2-5; maybe TRBD1 (6 bases). This CDR3 has 16 amino acids. V was pared by 11 bases and J by 0 bases, with 22 bases between. Germline CDR1 SNHLY, CDR2 FYNNEI. CDR3 DNA sequence: TGTGCCGACCCTGACAGGACCACCCTCAACCAAGAGACCCAGTACTTC. This sequence encodes CADPDRTTLNQETQYF.

This clonotype was counted only a few times. The chain is built from TRBV29-1 and TRBJ1-2, with D unresolved. The V and J ends lost 6 bases and 8 bases respectively, with 13 bases between them. This CDR3 contains 11 residues. Germline lookup yields CDR1 SQVTM and CDR2 ANQGSEA. The CDR3 is CSVPGGRGYTF. CDR3 sequence (DNA): TGCAGCGTCCCCGGCGGCAGGGGCTACACCTTC.

This chain links TRBV29-1 with TRBJ1-2; D may be TRBD1 (5 bases). This CDR3 has 13 amino acids. V lost 5 bases and J 8 bases, leaving 18 bases between the germline ends. Germline lookup yields CDR1 SQVTM and CDR2 ANQGSEA. This CDR3 reads CSVSPGPGGGYTF. CDR3 sequence (DNA): TGCAGCGTTTCCCCGGGGCCCGGAGGAGGCTACACCTTC.

This clonotype was observed a few times. The genes are TRBV4-1 and TRBJ1-2, with 7 positions matching TRBD1. The V and J ends lost 1 base and 3 bases, in that order; junction bases with no gene match: 5. The CDR3 has 15 residues. CDR1 and CDR2 (germline): MGHRA, YSYEKL. CDR3 nucleotide sequence: TGCGCCAGCAGCCAAGTGCACAGGGGAGACTATGGCTACACCTTC. This codes for CASSQVHRGDYGYTF.

This clonotype was counted between two and nine times. The J gene is TRBJ2-1, the V gene TRBV7-2; D remains unclear. This CDR3 contains 18 residues. Trimming took off 3 bases at V and 0 bases at J, with 18 bases between the two ends. Germline CDR1 SGHTA, CDR2 FQGNSA. Written as DNA, the CDR3 is TGTGCCAGCAGCTTGCTTGCCCGAACGTCACCCTCCTACAATGAGCAGTTCTTC. This translates into CASSLLARTSPSYNEQFF.

This clonotype has just a few counts. The chain combines TRBV20-1 with TRBJ2-1; 7 bases are a match to TRBD2. V was clipped by 6 bases and J by 7 bases; unmatched bases: 12. The CDR3 extends over 14 amino acids. Germline values: CDR1 DFQATT, CDR2 SNEGSKA (reference sequence). The CDR3 sequence is CSAQRLRGLNEQFF. DNA of the CDR3: TGCAGTGCCCAGCGGCTGAGGGGACTAAATGAGCAGTTCTTC.

There are a few counts of this clonotype. V and J are TRBV4-1 and TRBJ2-1; a possible D gene is TRBD2 (5 bases). Trimming left V 0 bases short and J 4 bases short, with 10 bases between. The CDR3 runs to 15 residues. Germline V gene sequence: CDR1 MGHRA, CDR2 YSYEKL. The CDR3 bases are TGCGCCAGCAGCCAAGAGGGGAGAGGTTACAATGAGCAGTTCTTC. Translation gives CASSQEGRGYNEQFF.

Turning to this clonotype: Mismatch with germline at one junction end may stem from a read error. The chain is built from TRBV24-1 and TRBJ2-3; D is uncertain. The CDR3 loop spans 15 amino acids. CDR1 KGHDR and CDR2 SFDVKD come from the germline V gene. The CDR3 protein is CATRDSRAPTDTQYF. In nucleotides, the CDR3 is TGTGCCACCAGGGATTCCCGGGCTCCCACAGATACGCAGTATTTT.

There are a few counts of this clonotype. This chain uses TRBV10-3 with TRBJ2-4, with unresolved D. Germline CDR1 is ENHRY and CDR2 is SYGVKD. V was shortened by 6 bases and J by 4 bases, with 13 bases between the two germline ends. This CDR3 region has 14 residues. The chain's CDR3 is CAIRSDLIKNIQYF. The CDR3 nucleotides read TGTGCCATCAGATCGGACCTTATTAAAAACATTCAGTACTTC.

The chain links TRBV6-5 to TRBJ2-5, with TRBD1 identical over 7 bases. Germline V gives CDR1 MNHEY, CDR2 SVGAGI. V trimming: 6 bases; J trimming: 4 bases; junction bases outside the gene matches: 8. CDR3 length: 14 amino acids. The CDR3 sequence: CASRVLTGRETQYF. As DNA, the CDR3 is TGTGCCAGCAGGGTACTGACAGGGAGAGAGACCCAGTACTTC.

The chain links TRBV12-3 or TRBV12-4 to TRBJ2-1; possibly TRBD2 for D (5 bases). There are 14 residues in the CDR3. Trimming took 7 bases from V and 3 from J, leaving 13 bases between them. The CDR3 bases are TGTGCCAGCACGCGGCGGGCTGACTACAATGAGCAGTTCTTC. Its protein is CASTRRADYNEQFF.

The chain uses TRBV25-1 and TRBJ2-7; 10 bases match TRBD1. With V trimmed by 5 bases and J by 1 base, 5 bases remained unmatched. There are 15 residues in the CDR3. Germline V gives CDR1 MGHDK, CDR2 SYGVNS. DNA for the CDR3: TGTGCCAGCAGTCGAGGGGACAGGGGATCCTACGAGCAGTACTTC. Translated: CASSRGDRGSYEQYF.

The chain has TRBV20-1 and TRBJ2-5; 11 positions agree with TRBD2. The CDR3 totals 16 residues. With 0 bases clipped from V and 4 bases from J, the junction kept 7 bases outside the gene matches. From germline, CDR1 is DFQATT and CDR2 SNEGSKA (reference sequence). In DNA, the CDR3 is TGCAGTGCTAGAGAACTAGCGGGAGCAACAACAGAGACCCAGTACTTC. This codes for CSARELAGATTETQYF.